This is a list of T cell receptor gamma chains from one sample in a study of intestinal T cells in coeliac disease. TCRdb reanalysed the multiplex PCR reads with CATT. The sample includes about a thousand gamma-chain clones, less than 65% seen only once; the top ten take more than 9%. Source material: a duodenal biopsy. The receptors come from a human donor with celiac disease. CDR3s include the opening cysteine and the closing phenylalanine or tryptophan. Each record gives: clone size, V gene, CDR3 protein. Some rows mark clone size as missing; the rest say once, few, many or name a class of expanded clone.

abundance: once; v_gene: TRGV2; CDR3aa: CATWTPVGYTTGWFKIF
abundance: -; v_gene: TRGV9; CDR3aa: CALWEVTVIIRKVF
abundance: large; v_gene: TRGV9; CDR3aa: CALWEGNYYKKLF
abundance: -; v_gene: TRGV9; CDR3aa: CACGYYKKLF
abundance: -; v_gene: TRGV11; CDR3aa: CACWIRHGRRFPYYKKLF
abundance: large; v_gene: TRGV8; CDR3aa: CATWDRPIEKLF
abundance: large; v_gene: TRGV2; CDR3aa: CATWGNDWIKTF
abundance: large; v_gene: TRGV8; CDR3aa: CATWGSGGNYYKKLF
abundance: once; v_gene: TRGV8; CDR3aa: CATWDSSPGLKKGWITHWRYSTGWFKIF
abundance: -; v_gene: TRGV2; CDR3aa: CATWDGPYKKLF
abundance: -; v_gene: TRGV10; CDR3aa: CAAWDSIPPSNYYKKLF
abundance: large; v_gene: TRGV10; CDR3aa: CAAWHNGWFKIF
abundance: -; v_gene: TRGV10; CDR3aa: CAAWVPSLTGWFKIF
abundance: -; v_gene: TRGV2; CDR3aa: CATWDGARSDWIKTF
abundance: large; v_gene: TRGV8; CDR3aa: CATWDSEWATGWFKIF
abundance: once; v_gene: TRGV10; CDR3aa: CAAWEFVPEDYYKKLF
abundance: -; v_gene: TRGV2; CDR3aa: CATWDGPSYTTGWFKIF
abundance: large; v_gene: TRGV8; CDR3aa: CATWVSDWIKTF
abundance: once; v_gene: TRGV10; CDR3aa: CAVVGLVGKLF
abundance: large; v_gene: TRGV9; CDR3aa: CALWEVQGVYKKLF
abundance: -; v_gene: TRGV2; CDR3aa: CATWDAPPIHYKKLF
abundance: large; v_gene: TRGV10; CDR3aa: CAAWDYEKLF
abundance: -; v_gene: TRGV8; CDR3aa: CATWDNGPSSDWIKTF
abundance: large; v_gene: TRGV10; CDR3aa: CAAWDWGRYYKKLF
abundance: -; v_gene: TRGV2; CDR3aa: CATWDGRILFLVWFKIF
abundance: once; v_gene: TRGV2; CDR3aa: CATGTTNSSDWIKTF
abundance: large; v_gene: TRGV11; CDR3aa: CACWTAKNYYKKLF
abundance: -; v_gene: TRGV11; CDR3aa: CACWIRLHYTTGWFKIF
abundance: large; v_gene: TRGV8; CDR3aa: CATWDPDTTGWFKIF
abundance: once; v_gene: TRGV10; CDR3aa: CARVEATGWFKIF
abundance: -; v_gene: TRGV8; CDR3aa: CASLGVGGGFKIF
abundance: -; v_gene: TRGV2; CDR3aa: CAAWVLLGTTGWFKIF
abundance: -; v_gene: TRGV8; CDR3aa: CATWPLKDGPLGWFKIF
abundance: -; v_gene: TRGV9; CDR3aa: CAVVGGPSYYKKLF
abundance: -; v_gene: TRGV2; CDR3aa: CADLGRCYYKKLF
abundance: -; v_gene: TRGV2; CDR3aa: CADLGRAVGGWTTGWFKIF
abundance: -; v_gene: TRGV11; CDR3aa: CAVTWIGGTTGWFKIF
abundance: large; v_gene: TRGV8; CDR3aa: CATWTKGLYYKKLF
abundance: -; v_gene: TRGV8; CDR3aa: CATTSQLLYKKLF
abundance: -; v_gene: TRGV10; CDR3aa: CAACTMGICSDWIKTF
abundance: -; v_gene: TRGV8; CDR3aa: CATWDRHYYKKLF
abundance: -; v_gene: TRGV8; CDR3aa: CATGLSTPPPRYTTGWFKIF
abundance: -; v_gene: TRGV8; CDR3aa: CATWDPLSYYKKLF
abundance: large; v_gene: TRGV9; CDR3aa: CACHGGSDWIKTF
abundance: -; v_gene: TRGV2; CDR3aa: CAPGTGFSNYYKKLF
abundance: -; v_gene: TRGV11; CDR3aa: CACWIRHVERVLSEKTF
abundance: -; v_gene: TRGV2; CDR3aa: CATWAPGASDWIKTF
abundance: -; v_gene: TRGV11; CDR3aa: CACWIGCTTGWFKIF
abundance: -; v_gene: TRGV10; CDR3aa: CADKIPNYYKKLF
abundance: -; v_gene: TRGV2; CDR3aa: CATWDGDRHYKKLF
abundance: -; v_gene: TRGV2; CDR3aa: CATWDGSFKVRRDWIKTF
abundance: large; v_gene: TRGV10; CDR3aa: CAAWDYRSKKLF
abundance: -; v_gene: TRGV3; CDR3aa: CATWDRPGTHYYKKLF